This entry lists 22 T cell receptor beta chains sequenced from one sample in a study of blood T cell repertoires in COVID-19. The repertoire was sequenced with immunoSEQ multiplex PCR; TCRdb's copy has only in-frame clones and lacks some. The profile covers over 200,000 clones, with less than 85% appearing a single time and around 2% taken by the ten largest. The sequenced sample consisted of PBMCs or T cells enriched from blood (not recorded which). All receptors come from a man aged 55 to 69 who had recovered from COVID-19.

The V and J genes are TRBV18 and TRBJ1-1; 10 nucleotides agree with TRBD1. This CDR3 contains 16 residues. The ends lost 4 bases at V and 0 bases at J; junction bases unmatched: 5. From germline, CDR1 is KGHSH and CDR2 LQKENI. This chain's CDR3 is CASSLGQGGMNTEAFF. The CDR3 coding sequence is TGTGCCAGCTCACTTGGACAGGGGGGTATGAACACTGAAGCTTTCTTT.

This clone showed up just a few times. The chain recombines TRBV6-6 with TRBJ1-5, with D perhaps TRBD1 (6 bases). The CDR3 has 17 amino acids. The germline V gene encodes CDR1 MNHNY and CDR2 SVGAGI (reference sequence). The ends were cut back, 5 bases at V and 0 bases at J, with 17 bases in the middle. The CDR3 protein is CASSPGVDNYSNQPQHF. The DNA of the CDR3 is TGTGCCAGCAGTCCAGGGGTCGATAACTATAGCAATCAGCCCCAGCATTTT.

The CDR3 nucleotides are TGTGCCAGCAGTCCTCAGGTGGGCAATCAGCCCCAGCATTTT. It yields the protein CASSPQVGNQPQHF. The chain uses TRBV28 and TRBJ1-5; D is unresolved. The length of the CDR3 is 14 residues. V was shortened by 5 bases and J by 2 bases, with 10 bases between the two germline ends. Germline CDR1 and CDR2: MDHEN and SYDVKM.

This chain connects TRBV9 to TRBJ2-1, with TRBD2 matching 11 bases. After removal of 0 bases from V and 6 bases from J, the junction contained 5 bases not matched to a gene. The CDR3 loop spans 16 amino acids. Germline values: CDR1 SGDLS, CDR2 YYNGEE. CDR3 in amino acids: CASSVASGGTINEQFF. The CDR3 coding sequence is TGTGCCAGCAGCGTAGCTAGCGGGGGGACCATCAATGAGCAGTTCTTC.

The J gene is TRBJ1-1, the V gene TRBV5-8; 11 bases match TRBD1. Germline loops: CDR1 SGHTS, CDR2 YDEGEE. The J segment lost 5 bases and the V segment lost 4 bases, leaving 10 bases of the junction unmatched. The length of the CDR3 is 16 residues. CDR3 sequence reads: CASSDGTGGRGTEAFF. The CDR3, as DNA: TGTGCCAGCAGCGACGGGACAGGGGGTAGAGGTACTGAAGCTTTCTTT.

V gene TRBV3-1 (or the pseudogene TRBV3-2) combines with J gene TRBJ2-7; 12 bases fit TRBD2. The CDR3 consists of 15 residues. The ends lost 6 bases at V and 1 base at J; junction bases unmatched: 4. Germline V gene lookup returns CDR1 LGHDT and CDR2 YNNKEL (reference sequence). The CDR3 DNA reads TGTGCCAGCAGTCTAGCGGGGGGGCTGTCCTACGAGCAGTACTTC. It specifies CASSLAGGLSYEQYF.

As for this clone: The same CDR3 arises from other DNA sequences in this sample as well. The chain combines TRBV3-1 (or the pseudogene TRBV3-2) with TRBJ1-3, with TRBD1 as a possible D gene (5 bases). The CDR3 totals 14 residues. The germline V and J ends were trimmed by 3 bases and 0 bases, with 6 bases remaining between them. The germline V gene has CDR1 LGHDT and CDR2 YNNKEL (reference sequence). The chain's CDR3 is CASSHRASGNTIYF. CDR3 nucleotides: TGTGCCAGCAGCCACAGGGCCTCTGGAAACACCATATATTTT.

The chain recombines TRBV7-8 with TRBJ2-5, with 9 bases identical to TRBD2. The J segment lost 3 bases and the V segment lost 2 bases, leaving 10 bases of the junction unmatched. This CDR3 contains 17 residues. Germline-derived CDR1 and CDR2 are SGHVS and FQNEAQ. CDR3 in amino acids: CASSLSSGGPTKETQYF. CDR3 bases: TGTGCCAGCAGCTTATCGAGCGGGGGGCCTACAAAAGAGACCCAGTACTTC. Combining the CDR3 with reference TRBV7-8 and TRBJ2-5 gives the whole variable domain GAGVSQSPRYKVAKRGQDVALRCDPISGHVSLFWYQQALGQGPEFLTYFQNEAQLDKSGLPSDRFFAERPEGSVSTLKIQRTQQEDSAVYLCASSLSSGGPTKETQYFGPGTRLLVL.

This chain uses TRBV6-5 with TRBJ1-3; 7 bases match TRBD1. CDR1 and CDR2 (germline): MNHEY, SVGAGI. J gave up 0 bases and V 6 bases, and 5 bases lay outside the gene matches. This CDR3 region has 15 residues. The CDR3 here is CASRQDRYSGNTIYF. The DNA for the CDR3 is TGTGCCAGCAGACAGGACAGGTACTCTGGAAACACCATATATTTT.

The chain uses TRBV18 and TRBJ1-4; tentatively, D is TRBD1 (5 bases). The CDR3 has 17 residues. CDR1 is KGHSH, CDR2 LQKENI, per germline. V was pared by 6 bases and J by 8 bases, with 25 bases between. The CDR3 DNA is TGTGCCAGCTCTCCCCCCTCAGGGTTGTGGGGAAGGGAAAAACTGTTTTTT. It codes for CASSPPSGLWGREKLFF.

The chain uses TRBV9 and TRBJ1-5; D is possibly TRBD1 (6 bases). V was clipped by 4 bases and J by 0 bases, with 11 bases between them. This CDR3 contains 15 residues. Per the germline V gene, CDR1 is SGDLS and CDR2 is YYNGEE. In DNA form, the CDR3 reads TGTGCCAGCAGCCCCACAGGGAATAGCAATCAGCCCCAGCATTTT. Its protein product is CASSPTGNSNQPQHF. Full variable domain (missing parts from reference TRBV9 and TRBJ1-5): DSGVTQTPKHLITATGQRVTLRCSPRSGDLSVYWYQQSLDQGLQFLIQYYNGEERAKGNILERFSAQQFPDLHSELNLSSLELGDSALYFCASSPTGNSNQPQHFGDGTRLSIL.

J is TRBJ1-1 and V is TRBV19, with D possibly being TRBD1 (5 bases). Germline V gene lookup returns CDR1 LNHDA and CDR2 SQIVND (reference sequence). The CDR3 totals 13 residues. Trimming cost V 4 bases and J 5 bases, with 11 bases left between them. This CDR3 reads CASSNQGRTEAFF. The DNA of the CDR3 is TGTGCCAGTAGTAACCAGGGTAGGACTGAAGCTTTCTTT.

This sequence joins TRBV13 and TRBJ2-7; TRBD2 might be the D (6 bases). Trimming stripped 0 bases from V and 11 bases from J, with 11 bases between. This CDR3 is 12 amino acids long. In germline, CDR1 is PRHDT, CDR2 FYEKMQ (reference sequence). This chain's CDR3 is CASSLGSGLEYF. The CDR3 region has the DNA TGTGCCAGCAGCTTAGGTAGCGGTTTGGAGTACTTC.

The rearrangement joins TRBV5-1 to TRBJ1-6; TRBD1 aligns across 7 bases. Germline trimming cut 5 bases from V and 5 bases from J; bases unmatched to any gene: 4. The CDR3 has 14 residues. Germline CDR1 SGHRS, CDR2 YFSETQ. The CDR3 spells CASSPGQDNSPLHF. In DNA form, the CDR3 reads TGCGCCAGCAGTCCCGGACAGGATAATTCACCCCTCCACTTT.

This clone was seen ten or more times. This sequence joins TRBV6-2 or TRBV6-3 and TRBJ1-2; D ambiguous. Germline V lookup: CDR1 MNHEY, CDR2 SVGEGT. Trimming took 2 bases from V and 6 from J, leaving 10 bases between them. The CDR3 sequence is 13 residues long. CDR3 sequence (DNA): TGTGCCAGCAGTTACCCCTTTGAGGATGGCTACACCTTC. Encoded protein: CASSYPFEDGYTF.

This CDR3 is CASRTRIPDSPLHF. In DNA, the CDR3 is TGTGCCAGCAGAACCAGAATCCCTGATTCACCCCTCCACTTT. The chain joins TRBV2 to TRBJ1-6; no clear D. CDR1 and CDR2 from the germline V gene are SNHLY and FYNNEI. This CDR3 is built from 14 residues. V gave up 6 bases and J gave up 8 bases, with 14 bases separating them.

The V gene is TRBV3-1 (or the pseudogene TRBV3-2), the J gene TRBJ2-1; 10 nucleotides line up with TRBD1. Germline V gene sequence: CDR1 LGHDT, CDR2 YNNKEL (reference sequence). J was trimmed by 5 bases and V by 0 bases; bases with no gene match: 1. This CDR3 has 15 residues. CDR3 DNA: TGTGCCAGCAGCCAAGATGGGACAGGGGACAATGAGCAGTTCTTC. Translating it yields CASSQDGTGDNEQFF.

This clone was detected only once. The genes are TRBV7-2 and TRBJ1-2; D gene ambiguous. Per germline, CDR1 SGHTA and CDR2 FQGNSA. This CDR3 comprises 14 residues. V was trimmed by 1 base and J by 6 bases, leaving 12 bases between them. DNA for the CDR3: TGTGCCAGCAGCTTAGTGGTAGGGAGGGATGGCTACACCTTC. It encodes CASSLVVGRDGYTF. Together with reference TRBV7-2 and TRBJ1-2, the CDR3 gives the full variable domain: GAGVSQSPSNKVTEKGKDVELRCDPISGHTALYWYRQSLGQGLEFLIYFQGNSAPDKSGLPSDRFSAERTGGSVSTLTIQRTQQEDSAVYLCASSLVVGRDGYTFGSGTRLTVV.

This chain links TRBV6-5 with TRBJ2-7; TRBD1 agrees at 7 bases. Per germline, CDR1 MNHEY and CDR2 SVGAGI. V dropped 6 bases and J dropped 3; count of bases not matched to a gene: 5. CDR3 length: 13 amino acids. The CDR3 region is CASSPTGIYEQYF. The CDR3 coding sequence is TGTGCCAGCAGCCCGACAGGGATCTACGAGCAGTACTTC.

The V call is TRBV5-1, the J call TRBJ2-3; D is perhaps TRBD2 (7 bases). This CDR3 comprises 15 residues. Germline V gives CDR1 SGHRS, CDR2 YFSETQ. Between the trimmed V and J ends, which lost 4 bases and 6 bases, there was a span of 18 bases. The CDR3 sequence: CASSPWGGRGDTQYF. In DNA, the CDR3 is TGCGCCAGCAGCCCTTGGGGGGGCAGAGGCGATACGCAGTATTTT.

The chain couples TRBV28 to TRBJ2-5, with D perhaps TRBD1 (5 bases). V lost 6 bases to trimming and J lost 4 bases, with 15 bases between them. There are 14 residues in the CDR3. Germline V gene sequence: CDR1 MDHEN, CDR2 SYDVKM. CDR3 protein: CASSRQNVRETQYF. CDR3 in DNA: TGTGCCAGCAGCCGACAGAATGTCCGAGAGACCCAGTACTTC.

The genes are TRBV7-9 and TRBJ1-6; 7 bases align to TRBD1. The J segment lost 7 bases and the V segment lost 8 bases, leaving 8 bases of the junction unmatched. The CDR3 loop spans 14 amino acids. Looked up from germline, CDR1 is SEHNR and CDR2 is FQNEAQ (reference sequence). The CDR3 is CASLSGQPNSPLHF. The CDR3 DNA reads TGTGCCAGCCTATCGGGACAGCCAAATTCACCCCTCCACTTT.